Listed below are T cell receptor beta chains from one sample, sequenced in a study of shared clonotypes between healthy human individuals. Repertoires were generated with immunoSEQ multiplex PCR, while TCRdb's copy carries only in-frame clones and drops some. The sample comprises roughly 1,000,000 clones, 75% to 80% of which are singletons, and approximately 0.5% rests with the top ten. The source material was memory CD4+ T cells from PBMCs. The receptors originated from a man aged 18 to 29 in good health. Some clones in this sample may be carry-over from other donors' samples. Each CDR3 is given with its conserved first and last residue. D genes are given only for firm matches. Size tells how often a clone was seen (once, few, many) or the class of an expanded clone, and some rows leave it out.

>TRBJ1-4|TRBV6-6|.|.
TGTGCCAGCAGTTACGCCCCGGGAACTAATGAAAAACTGTTTTTT
CASSYAPGTNEKLFF
>TRBJ2-1|TRBV11-2|TRBD1|.
TGTGCCAGCAGCCTAAGAGGGACAGGGGGCAACTATGAGCAGTTCTTC
CASSLRGTGGNYEQFF
>TRBJ2-3|TRBV6-5|.|.
TGTGCCAGCAGGGGCTCAGGCACAGATACGCAGTATTTT
CASRGSGTDTQYF
>TRBJ1-3|TRBV7-2|TRBD1|few
TGTGCCAGCAGCCCCGGACAGGGGGTATCTGGAAACACCATATATTTT
CASSPGQGVSGNTIYF
>TRBJ2-7|TRBV20-1|.|few
TGCAGTGCAGAACTCCTGGAGCAGTACTTC
CSAELLEQYF
>TRBJ2-3|TRBV5-1|.|many
TGCGCCAGCAGCTTGGGTCAGGGCCCAGATACGCAGTATTTT
CASSLGQGPDTQYF
>TRBJ2-3|TRBV6-5|.|.
TGTGCCAGCAAAAAATATGGCGGCACAGATACGCAGTATTTT
CASKKYGGTDTQYF
>TRBJ1-1|TRBV9|.|.
TGTGCCAGCAGCGTAGAGCAGGGAGGCACTGAAGCTTTCTTT
CASSVEQGGTEAFF
>TRBJ2-5|TRBV7-3|TRBD2|.
TGTGCCAGCAGCTTTTTGCCTGTTAGACTAGCGGGAGATGAGACCCAGTACTTC
CASSFLPVRLAGDETQYF
>TRBJ2-2|TRBV5-1|TRBD1|few
TGCGCCAGCAGATCGGGACAGGGGAACGCCGGGGAGCTGTTTTTT
CASRSGQGNAGELFF
>TRBJ1-4|TRBV11-2|.|.
TGTGCCAGCAGCTTGAGAGGAACAACTAATGAAAAACTGTTTTTT
CASSLRGTTNEKLFF
>TRBJ2-7|TRBV2|.|.
TGTGCCAGCAGTGAAGGGAGCGGAACAGAGCAGTACTTC
CASSEGSGTEQYF
>TRBJ2-1|TRBV4-3|TRBD1|.
TGCGCCAGCAGCCAAACCGACAGGGAAAATGAGCAGTTCTTC
CASSQTDRENEQFF
>TRBJ2-2|TRBV11-3|.|.
TGTGCCAGCAGCTTAGATTCATGGGAGGGGGACACCGGGGAGCTGTTTTTT
CASSLDSWEGDTGELFF
>TRBJ2-1|TRBV5-1|.|.
TGCGCCAGCAGCCCGGGGCGCGGACCTCTCTACAATGAGCAGTTCTTC
CASSPGRGPLYNEQFF
>TRBJ1-1|TRBV4-2|.|.
TGTGCCAGCAGCCCCGAAGGATCGGAGTTGAACACTGAAGCTTTCTTT
CASSPEGSELNTEAFF
>TRBJ2-5|TRBV5-1|TRBD1|.
TGCGCCAGCAGCCCTTCGACAGGGTCAGAGACCCAGTACTTC
CASSPSTGSETQYF
>TRBJ1-2|TRBV6-5|.|.
TGTGCCAGCAGCCAAGGACAGAGAGGGGCCGGCTACACCTTC
CASSQGQRGAGYTF
>TRBJ2-7|TRBV28|TRBD2|many
TGTGCCAGCCACCCGGGGGGGTGGGACGAGCAGTACTTC
CASHPGGWDEQYF
>TRBJ2-5|TRBV30|.|few
TGTGCCTGGAGTGGCCGCCAGGGCTCAGAGACCCAGTACTTC
CAWSGRQGSETQYF
>TRBJ2-6|TRBV6-1|.|.
TGTGCCAGCAGACCCGACCTGGCTGGGGCCAACGTCCTGACTTTC
CASRPDLAGANVLTF
>TRBJ1-5|TRBV30|TRBD1|.
TGTGCCTGGAGTGTCAGGGGGAATCAGCCCCAGCATTTT
CAWSVRGNQPQHF
>TRBJ2-7|TRBV14|TRBD2|few
TGTGCCAGCAGCCACCGCAAGGGGGGGACAACTAGCGGGAGGTCCTACGAGCAGTACTTC
CASSHRKGGTTSGRSYEQYF
>TRBJ1-1|TRBV6-5|.|.
TGTGCCAGCTGTACCCCTAGAGGGGGGAACACTGAAGCTTTCTTT
CASCTPRGGNTEAFF
>TRBJ2-1|TRBV4-3|TRBD1|.
TGCGCCAGCAGCCGAACGGGACAGGGGGCGACTGAGCAGTTCTTC
CASSRTGQGATEQFF
>TRBJ2-5|TRBV18|.|.
TGTGCCAGCTCTCTAGGGACCCCCGTTCCGCCGTACTTC
CASSLGTPVPPYF
>TRBJ2-3|TRBV5-1|.|.
TGCGCCAGCAGCTTGGGCAGCGCCCGGGGTACGCAGTATTTT
CASSLGSARGTQYF
>TRBJ1-1|TRBV10-3|.|.
TGTGCCATCAGTGGGCAGGAGAACACTGAAGCTTTCTTT
CAISGQENTEAFF
>TRBJ2-7|TRBV4-2|.|.
TGTGCCAGCAGCTTGACTAGGGAGCACTACGAGCAGTACTTC
CASSLTREHYEQYF
>TRBJ2-5|TRBV6-1|.|.
TGTGCCAGTTTCGCCGCCCTGGGGGAGACCCAGTACTTC
CASFAALGETQYF
>TRBJ2-1|TRBV5-4|TRBD2|.
TGTGCCAGCAGGGACCTAGCGGGAGATCACAATGAGCAGTTCTTC
CASRDLAGDHNEQFF
>TRBJ2-1|TRBV5-1|.|.
TGCGCCAGCAGCCGCTTACCCGGAGAGATCAATGAGCAGTTCTTC
CASSRLPGEINEQFF
>TRBJ2-7|TRBV7-9|TRBD2|.
TGTGCCAGCAGCTTACTAGCGGGATCCTACGAGCAGTACTTC
CASSLLAGSYEQYF
>TRBJ1-2|TRBV4-2|.|.
TGTGCCAGCAGCCATTTCTCAACACGGACCAACTATGGCTACACCTTC
CASSHFSTRTNYGYTF
>TRBJ2-2|TRBV6-1|.|once
TGTGCCAGCAGTGGACGACAGTTTACCGGGGAGCTGTTTTTT
CASSGRQFTGELFF
>TRBJ2-7|TRBV18|.|.
TGTGCCAGCTCACCACGGGCACAGGGCCGATTCTACGAGCAGTACTTC
CASSPRAQGRFYEQYF
>TRBJ2-7|TRBV29-1|.|once
TGCAGCGTTGCGCTCGATTACGAGCAGTACTTC
CSVALDYEQYF
>TRBJ1-1|TRBV18|.|.
TGTGCCAGCTCACTTGGACCAATGCCGGCCCGCGTAGAAGCTTTCTTT
CASSLGPMPARVEAFF
>TRBJ2-2|TRBV30|TRBD2|.
TGTGCCTGCTTAGTGGCGGGAGCTGGGGCCGGGGAGCTGTTTTTT
CACLVAGAGAGELFF
>TRBJ2-2|TRBV2|.|.
TGTGCCAGCAGGACAGGACGGTGGAACACCGGGGAGCTGTTTTTT
CASRTGRWNTGELFF
>TRBJ2-5|TRBV7-9|.|.
TGTGCCAGCACCCTAATAATAGAGACCCAGTACTTC
CASTLIIETQYF
>TRBJ1-5|TRBV28|.|.
TGTGCCAGCAGTTCTCTCGAGAAAAATCAGCCCCAGCATTTT
CASSSLEKNQPQHF
>TRBJ1-3|TRBV15|.|few
TGTGCCACCAGCAGATCAGGGACGGTAGGAAACACCATATATTTT
CATSRSGTVGNTIYF
>TRBJ2-6|TRBV5-4|.|.
TGTGCCAGCATCAATCGAATCTCTGGGGCCAACGTCCTGACTTTC
CASINRISGANVLTF
>TRBJ2-7|TRBV4-3|.|.
TGCGCCAGCAGCCGAGTAGAGTCCGGGACACCATTCGGGTACGAGCAGTACTTC
CASSRVESGTPFGYEQYF
>TRBJ1-5|TRBV11-2|.|.
TGTGCCAGCAGCAACCGACACAGCAATCAGCCCCAGCATTTT
CASSNRHSNQPQHF
>TRBJ2-3|TRBV4-2|TRBD1|.
TGTGCCAGCAGCCAAGACCCCACTGGAGGGACAGGTCCTCTCTCGGGAGATACGCAGTATTTT
CASSQDPTGGTGPLSGDTQYF
>TRBJ1-1|TRBV5-1|.|.
TGCGCCAGCAGCCCCTTAGGAACTGAAGCTTTCTTT
CASSPLGTEAFF
>TRBJ2-5|TRBV19|.|.
TGTGCCAGTAGTTTCGGCCCAACTCAAGAGACCCAGTACTTC
CASSFGPTQETQYF
>TRBJ2-5|TRBV10-3|TRBD1|.
TGTGCCATCAGTGAAACACACGGGACAGGGTCCGATCAGACCCAGTACTTC
CAISETHGTGSDQTQYF
>TRBJ2-3|TRBV5-4|.|.
TGTGCCAGCAGCTTGGCTATCGCCTCTGAGACGCAGTATTTT
CASSLAIASETQYF